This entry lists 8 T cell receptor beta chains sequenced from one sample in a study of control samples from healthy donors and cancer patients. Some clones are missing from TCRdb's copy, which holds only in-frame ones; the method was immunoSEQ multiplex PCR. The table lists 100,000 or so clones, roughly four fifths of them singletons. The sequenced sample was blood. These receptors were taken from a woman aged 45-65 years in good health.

The CDR3 DNA sequence: TGTGCCACCAGCAATCCGGTAGCGGGAGTGAACAATGAGCAGTTCTTC. Translation gives CATSNPVAGVNNEQFF. V gene TRBV24-1 combines with J gene TRBJ2-1, with 9 bases matching TRBD2. Germline CDR1 reads KGHDR; CDR2 reads SFDVKD. CDR3 length equals 16 residues. V trimming: 7 bases; J trimming: 5 bases; junction bases outside the gene matches: 11.

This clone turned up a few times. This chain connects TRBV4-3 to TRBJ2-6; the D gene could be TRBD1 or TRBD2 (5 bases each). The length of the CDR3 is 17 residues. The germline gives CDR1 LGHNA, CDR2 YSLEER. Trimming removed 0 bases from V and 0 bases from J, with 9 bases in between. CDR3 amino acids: CASSQEGVYSGANVLTF. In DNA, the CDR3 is TGCGCCAGCAGCCAAGAGGGGGTATACTCTGGGGCCAACGTCCTGACTTTC.

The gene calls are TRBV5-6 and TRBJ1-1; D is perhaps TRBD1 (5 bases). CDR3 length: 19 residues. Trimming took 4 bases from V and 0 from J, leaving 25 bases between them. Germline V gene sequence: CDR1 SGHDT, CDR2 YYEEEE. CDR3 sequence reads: CASSDSSGMGRSMNTEAFF. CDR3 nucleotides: TGTGCCAGCAGCGACAGTTCCGGGATGGGGCGATCAATGAACACTGAAGCTTTCTTT.

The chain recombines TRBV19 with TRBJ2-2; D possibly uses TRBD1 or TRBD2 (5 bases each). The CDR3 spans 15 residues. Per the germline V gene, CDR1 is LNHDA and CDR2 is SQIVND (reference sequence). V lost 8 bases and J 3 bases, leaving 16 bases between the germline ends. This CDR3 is CASQPPGRDTGELFF. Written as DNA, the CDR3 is TGTGCCAGTCAACCCCCGGGGCGGGACACCGGGGAGCTGTTTTTT. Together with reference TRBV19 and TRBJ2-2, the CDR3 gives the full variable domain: DGGITQSPKYLFRKEGQNVTLSCEQNLNHDAMYWYRQDPGQGLRLIYYSQIVNDFQKGDIAEGYSVSREKKESFPLTVTSAQKNPTAFYLCASQPPGRDTGELFFGEGSRLTVL.

The CDR3 DNA reads as TGCGCCAGCAGCTCCCGCACTTTAGATACGCAGTATTTT. It codes for CASSSRTLDTQYF. The gene calls are TRBV5-1 and TRBJ2-3; no reliable D call. Trimming pared 3 bases from V and 5 bases from J, leaving 10 bases between. This CDR3 region has 13 residues. CDR1 and CDR2 (germline): SGHRS, YFSETQ.

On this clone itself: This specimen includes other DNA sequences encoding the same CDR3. In DNA form, the CDR3 reads TGTGCCAGCAGCGCCTTGACAGGGGGAAATTCACCCCTCCACTTT. Amino acids: CASSALTGGNSPLHF. The chain combines TRBV2 with TRBJ1-6, with 9 bases aligning to TRBD1. V gave up 6 bases and J gave up 7 bases; unmatched junction bases: 7. This CDR3 is built from 15 residues. From germline, CDR1 is SNHLY and CDR2 FYNNEI.

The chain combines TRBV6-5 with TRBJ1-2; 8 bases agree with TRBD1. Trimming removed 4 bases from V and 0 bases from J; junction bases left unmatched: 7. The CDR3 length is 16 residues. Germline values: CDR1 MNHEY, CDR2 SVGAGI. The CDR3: CASSSARDRTNYGYTF. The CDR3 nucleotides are TGTGCCAGCAGTTCCGCCCGGGACAGGACTAACTATGGCTACACCTTC.

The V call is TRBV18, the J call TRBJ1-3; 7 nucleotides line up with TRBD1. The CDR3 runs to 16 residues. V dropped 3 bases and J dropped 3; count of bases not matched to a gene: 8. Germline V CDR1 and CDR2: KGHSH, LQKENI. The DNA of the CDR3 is TGTGCCAGCTCACCTCCCAGGGGGAGTGGTGGAAACACCATATATTTT. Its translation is CASSPPRGSGGNTIYF.